This T cell receptor (beta chain) appears in the sequencing data of a study of blood T cell repertoires in COVID-19. In the study overall: COVID-19 samples collected from the United States, Italy and Spain covered acute and convalescent phases. T cells, B-cell-depleted T cells, or PBMCs provided the cDNA or gDNA that served as material.

As originally analysed: How many nucleated cells were present was estimated from reference gene primer amplification. Generated by immunoSEQ multiplex PCR, the TCRdb table keeps only in-frame clones and is missing some. V and J calls and clone size are copied from that table; D and trimming were computed from the DNA. Found here are 250,000 to 300,000 clones, approximately 88% of them singletons; the top ten hold 2% to 2.5%. Concerning this clone: The same CDR3 can be traced to other DNA sequences in this sample.

The specimen was peripheral blood. The TCR comes from a man aged 45-65 years with acute or convalescent COVID-19.

CDR3 region: CASSVGQATYEQYF. DNA for the CDR3: TGTGCCAGCAGCGTGGGACAGGCGACCTACGAGCAGTACTTC. V is TRBV9 and J is TRBJ2-7; TRBD1 aligns across 8 bases. Trimming removed 2 bases from V and 2 bases from J; junction bases left unmatched: 3. This CDR3 spans 14 amino acids. CDR1 SGDLS and CDR2 YYNGEE come from the germline V gene.